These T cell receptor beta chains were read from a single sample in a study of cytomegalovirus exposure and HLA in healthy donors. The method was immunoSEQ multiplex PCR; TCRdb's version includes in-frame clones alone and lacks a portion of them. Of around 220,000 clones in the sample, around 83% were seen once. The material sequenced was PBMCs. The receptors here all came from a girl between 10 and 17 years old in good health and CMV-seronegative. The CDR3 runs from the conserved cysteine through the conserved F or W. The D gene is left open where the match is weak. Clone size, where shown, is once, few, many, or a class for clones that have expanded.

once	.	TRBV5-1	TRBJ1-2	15	CASSKDSRTNYGYTF	TGCGCCAGCAGCAAGGACAGCCGAACTAACTATGGCTACACCTTC
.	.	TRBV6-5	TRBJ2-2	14	CASSDGHIAGELFF	TGTGCCAGCAGCGACGGACATATCGCCGGGGAGCTGTTTTTT
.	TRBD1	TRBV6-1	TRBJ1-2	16	CASSETARTGGKSDTF	TGTGCCAGCAGTGAAACCGCCCGGACAGGGGGCAAGTCGGACACCTTC
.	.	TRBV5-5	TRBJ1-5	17	CASSQTPTGLPNQPQHF	TGTGCCAGCAGCCAGACGCCTACAGGGCTTCCCAATCAGCCCCAGCATTTT
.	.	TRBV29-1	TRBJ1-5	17	CSVGDGGNWDSNQPQHF	TGCAGCGTTGGGGACGGAGGGAATTGGGATAGCAATCAGCCCCAGCATTTT
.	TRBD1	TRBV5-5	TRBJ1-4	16	CASTSSPGTGVEKLFF	TGTGCCAGCACCAGCTCGCCCGGGACAGGGGTTGAAAAACTGTTTTTT
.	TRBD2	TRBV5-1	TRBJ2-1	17	CASSLGLAGGHYNEQFF	TGCGCCAGCAGCTTGGGACTAGCGGGGGGGCATTACAATGAGCAGTTCTTC
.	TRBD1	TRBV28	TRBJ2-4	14	CASSSPGQGNIQYF	TGTGCCAGCAGTTCACCGGGACAGGGGAACATTCAGTACTTC
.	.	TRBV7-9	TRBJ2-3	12	CASQGYTDTQYF	TGTGCCTCCCAGGGGTACACAGATACGCAGTATTTT
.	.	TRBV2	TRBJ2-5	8	CATGTQYF	TGTGCCACCGGGACCCAGTACTTC
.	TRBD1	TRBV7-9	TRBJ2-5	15	CSSSLAGQGVETQYF	TGTTCCAGCAGCTTAGCGGGACAGGGGGTGGAGACCCAGTACTTC
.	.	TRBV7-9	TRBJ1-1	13	CASSVVLSAEAFF	TGTGCCAGCAGCGTCGTCTTGTCAGCTGAAGCTTTCTTT
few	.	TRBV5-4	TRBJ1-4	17	CASSWNPQAATNEKLFF	TGTGCCAGCAGCTGGAACCCTCAAGCGGCAACTAATGAAAAACTGTTTTTT
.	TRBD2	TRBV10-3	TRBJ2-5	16	CAISESPSGGQETQYF	TGTGCCATCAGTGAATCCCCTAGCGGGGGGCAGGAGACCCAGTACTTC
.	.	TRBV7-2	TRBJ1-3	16	CASSLVTPFSGNTIYF	TGTGCCAGCAGCTTAGTTACACCTTTCTCTGGAAACACCATATATTTT
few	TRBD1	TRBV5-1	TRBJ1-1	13	CASSLGWQGGAFF	TGCGCCAGCAGCTTGGGGTGGCAGGGGGGTGCTTTCTTT
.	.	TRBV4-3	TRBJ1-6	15	CASSQVPVHNSPLHF	TGCGCCAGCAGCCAAGTTCCAGTCCATAATTCACCCCTCCACTTT
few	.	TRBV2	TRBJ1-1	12	CASSSAGPEAFF	TGTGCCAGCAGTAGCGCGGGCCCTGAAGCTTTCTTT
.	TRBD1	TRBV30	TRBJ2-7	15	CAWRQWGQGGAEQYF	TGTGCCTGGAGACAGTGGGGACAGGGAGGGGCAGAGCAGTACTTC
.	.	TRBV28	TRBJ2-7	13	CASSPSGTGRQYF	TGTGCCAGCAGTCCGTCGGGTACCGGCCGGCAGTACTTC
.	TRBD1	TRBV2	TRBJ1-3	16	CASSANRGRAGNTIYF	TGTGCCAGCAGTGCGAACAGGGGCCGAGCTGGAAACACCATATATTTT